This T cell receptor beta chain was found in a study of T cell responses to AZD1222 COVID-19 vaccine. The assay was immunoSEQ multiplex PCR, and TCRdb's table has in-frame clones only and misses some. The sample records roughly 270,000 clones, 94% being singletons. This CDR3 has 14 residues. The germline CDR1 and CDR2 sequences are MNHEY and SVGAGI. V lost 4 bases and J lost 4, with 13 bases in between. The TCR was taken from an adult who received the AZD1222 COVID-19 vaccine. The genes are TRBV6-5 and TRBJ1-2; D might be TRBD1 (6 bases). Here the sequenced sample was peripheral blood, taken 28 days after the second AZD1222 dose. CDR3 sequence: CASSSGGQPYGYTF. Here the CDR3 DNA reads TGTGCCAGCAGTTCTGGGGGGCAACCCTATGGCTACACCTTC.